This T cell receptor (beta chain) originates from a study of monozygotic twins with inflammatory bowel disease. On this clonotype: Its antigen is unknown.

Per donor, about 2.4 ml of blood was collected and frozen. Findings of the study overall: Healthy twins shared more clonotypes with others than IBD patients, most markedly active ones. Discordant twins had repertoire similarity that did not differ from that of concordant twins, possibly from limited power.

During cDNA synthesis, UMIs that each contained a 6-nucleotide sample barcode were added by means of template switching. For each CDR3 protein, TCRdb gives one entry from its re-call of the 5' RACE reads, without DNA. This sample's clone table lists about 210,000 distinct CDR3 sequences. This sequence was found in a human donor with ulcerative colitis or Crohn's disease, or a healthy co-twin of an affected twin (not recorded which). Sequences were obtained from blood.

The CDR3 reads CASSLRGTIYEQYF. The chain carries TRBV7-2 and TRBJ2-7; TCRdb lists TRBD1, though no DNA is available to test this call. CDR1 is SGHTA, CDR2 FQGNSA, per germline. This CDR3 region has 14 residues.